This T cell receptor (beta chain) was recorded in a study of T cells in Graves' hyperthyroidism and ophthalmopathy. Study findings and constraints: In validation, the model predicted ophthalmopathy. These predictions came a median 6.5 months before onset.

Each ophthalmopathy patient scored at least 3 on the Clinical Activity Score and at least 4 on NOSPECS grade, with duration under 3 months. This clonotype was seen just once. What it binds is not known. Amplification of TCR beta CDR3 regions used RNA as the template. Primed by the HTBI set, a first-round RT-PCR was run on the TCR CDR3. TCRdb processed the multiplex PCR reads anew with MiXCR; each CDR3 protein has one entry. The sample consists of around 600,000 distinct CDR3 sequences, roughly a sixth of them appearing once. The sequence was collected from a middle-aged woman with Graves' ophthalmopathy. Sequenced material: blood.

For the CDR3, the DNA is TGCAGTGCTCCCTCGGGATCAGAGACCCAGTACTTC. This translates into CSAPSGSETQYF. The genes are TRBV20-1 and TRBJ2-5, with D possibly TRBD2 on 5 matching bases. CDR1 is DFQATT, CDR2 SNEGSKA, per germline (reference sequence). There are 12 residues in the CDR3. Trimming cost V 5 bases and J 4 bases, with 11 bases left between them.